This T cell receptor (beta chain) is from a study of T cell responses to AZD1222 COVID-19 vaccine. The V gene lost 2 bases and the J gene lost 5 bases, with 15 bases spanning the gap. Germline V lookup: CDR1 MNHEY, CDR2 SVGAGI. This CDR3 contains 16 residues. General study findings and limits: Clonal diversity was possibly underestimated, and white British individuals and females predominated among donors. No day 14 peak samples; only post-peak repertoires were characterized. The study identified only six AZD1222 recipients as seropositive at baseline.

Generated by immunoSEQ multiplex PCR, the TCRdb table keeps only in-frame clones and is missing some. The sample includes roughly 120,000 clones, 85% to 95% seen only once; the top ten take approximately 5%. It was second doses at about 4 or about 12 weeks that were pooled. This clone was recorded only once. What it binds is not known. The sequence was obtained from an adult who received the AZD1222 COVID-19 vaccine. This chain joins TRBV6-5 and TRBJ2-2; TRBD1 is a possible D gene (7 bases). Sequencing used peripheral blood, obtained 28 days after the second AZD1222 dose. In DNA form, the CDR3 reads TGTGCCAGCAGTTACCCTAGACAGGGACTGACCGGGGAGCTGTTTTTT. Protein: CASSYPRQGLTGELFF.